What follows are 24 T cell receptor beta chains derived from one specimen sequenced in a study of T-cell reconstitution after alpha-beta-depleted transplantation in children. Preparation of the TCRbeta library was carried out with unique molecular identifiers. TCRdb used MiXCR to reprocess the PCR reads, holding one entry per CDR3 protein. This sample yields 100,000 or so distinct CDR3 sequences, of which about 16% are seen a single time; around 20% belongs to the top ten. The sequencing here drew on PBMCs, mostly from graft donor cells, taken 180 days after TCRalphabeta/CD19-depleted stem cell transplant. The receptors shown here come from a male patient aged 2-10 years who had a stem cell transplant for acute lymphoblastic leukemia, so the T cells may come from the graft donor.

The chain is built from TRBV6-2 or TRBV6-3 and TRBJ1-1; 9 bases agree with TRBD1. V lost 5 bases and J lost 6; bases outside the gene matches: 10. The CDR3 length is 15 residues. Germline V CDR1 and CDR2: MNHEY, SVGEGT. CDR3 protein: CASSPQGQGSAEAFF. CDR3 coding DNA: TGTGCCAGCAGTCCGCAAGGACAGGGGTCAGCTGAAGCTTTCTTT.

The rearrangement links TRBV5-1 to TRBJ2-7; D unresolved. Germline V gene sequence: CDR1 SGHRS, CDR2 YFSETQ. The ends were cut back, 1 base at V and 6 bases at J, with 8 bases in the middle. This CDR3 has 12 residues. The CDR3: CASSLKGGEQYF. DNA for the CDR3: TGCGCCAGCAGCTTGAAAGGCGGCGAGCAGTACTTC. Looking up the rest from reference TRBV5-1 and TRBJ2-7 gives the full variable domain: KAGVTQTPRYLIKTRGQQVTLSCSPISGHRSVSWYQQTPGQGLQFLFEYFSETQRNKGNFPGRFSGRQFSNSRSEMNVSTLELGDSALYLCASSLKGGEQYFGPGTRLTVT.

The CDR3 is CASSFRELGLDGYTF. Written as DNA, the CDR3 is TGTGCCAGCAGCTTCAGGGAGTTGGGGTTAGATGGCTACACCTTC. The chain is built from TRBV5-5 and TRBJ1-2; TRBD1 might be the D (5 bases). This CDR3 contains 15 residues. The ends were cut back, 2 bases at V and 6 bases at J, with 17 bases in the middle. Germline CDR1 SGHKS, CDR2 YYEKEE (reference sequence). Looking up the rest from reference TRBV5-5 and TRBJ1-2 gives the full variable domain: DAGVTQSPTHLIKTRGQQVTLRCSPISGHKSVSWYQQVLGQGPQFIFQYYEKEERGRGNFPDRFSARQFPNYSSELNVNALLLGDSALYLCASSFRELGLDGYTFGSGTRLTVV.

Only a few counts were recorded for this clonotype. Written as DNA, the CDR3 is TGTGCCAGCACCTCGAGGGCGCCCCCTGAAGCCGGGGAGCTGTTTTTT. Protein product: CASTSRAPPEAGELFF. The V and J genes are TRBV5-5 and TRBJ2-2; TRBD2 is a possible D gene (5 bases). CDR1 is SGHKS and CDR2 is YYEKEE in the germline V gene (reference sequence). CDR3 length: 16 amino acids. Trimming pared 6 bases from V and 6 bases from J, leaving 21 bases between. The full variable domain, rest sourced from reference TRBV5-5 and TRBJ2-2, is DAGVTQSPTHLIKTRGQQVTLRCSPISGHKSVSWYQQVLGQGPQFIFQYYEKEERGRGNFPDRFSARQFPNYSSELNVNALLLGDSALYLCASTSRAPPEAGELFFGEGSRLTVL.

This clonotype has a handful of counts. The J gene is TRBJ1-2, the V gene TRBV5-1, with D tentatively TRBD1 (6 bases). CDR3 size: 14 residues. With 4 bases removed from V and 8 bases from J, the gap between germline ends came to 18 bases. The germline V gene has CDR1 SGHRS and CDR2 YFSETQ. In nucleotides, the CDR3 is TGCGCCAGCAGCGGCGGACAGATGACCACGGGCTACACCTTC. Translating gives CASSGGQMTTGYTF.

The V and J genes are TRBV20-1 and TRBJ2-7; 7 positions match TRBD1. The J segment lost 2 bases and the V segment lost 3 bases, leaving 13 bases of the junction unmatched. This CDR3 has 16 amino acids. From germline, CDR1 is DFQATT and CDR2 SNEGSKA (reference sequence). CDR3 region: CSARSPDRVRAYEQYF. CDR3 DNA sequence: TGCAGTGCTAGGTCACCTGACAGGGTGCGCGCCTACGAGCAGTACTTC.

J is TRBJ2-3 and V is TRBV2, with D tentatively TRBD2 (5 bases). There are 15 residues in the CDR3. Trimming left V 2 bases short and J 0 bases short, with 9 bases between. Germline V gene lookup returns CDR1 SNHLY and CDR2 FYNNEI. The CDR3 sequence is CASSELAASTDTQYF. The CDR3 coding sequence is TGTGCCAGCAGTGAACTAGCAGCTAGCACAGATACGCAGTATTTT. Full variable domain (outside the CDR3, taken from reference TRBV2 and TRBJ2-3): EPEVTQTPSHQVTQMGQEVILRCVPISNHLYFYWYRQILGQKVEFLVSFYNNEISEKSEIFDDQFSVERPDGSNFTLKIRSTKLEDSAMYFCASSELAASTDTQYFGPGTRLTVL.

The DNA of the CDR3 is TGTGCCAGCAGCGCGGGCGGGCCTCCCACCGGGGAGCTGTTTTTT. Protein product: CASSAGGPPTGELFF. The chain recombines TRBV9 with TRBJ2-2; tentatively, D is TRBD2 (5 bases). The CDR3 length is 15 residues. V dropped 3 bases and J dropped 4 bases, with 13 bases sitting between them. CDR1 SGDLS and CDR2 YYNGEE come from the germline V gene.

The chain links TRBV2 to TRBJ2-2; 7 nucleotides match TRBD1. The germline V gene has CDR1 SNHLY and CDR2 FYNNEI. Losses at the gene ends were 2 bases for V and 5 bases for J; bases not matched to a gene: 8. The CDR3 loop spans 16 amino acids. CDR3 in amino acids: CASSEPQGPRTGELFF. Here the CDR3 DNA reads TGTGCCAGCAGTGAACCACAGGGGCCACGAACCGGGGAGCTGTTTTTT.

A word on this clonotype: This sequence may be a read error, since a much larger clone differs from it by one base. CDR3: CASSLWGGNTEAFF. As DNA, the CDR3 is TGTGCCAGCAGCTTGTGGGGGGGGAACACTGAAGCTTTCTTT. The chain carries TRBV7-9 and TRBJ1-1, with D possibly matching TRBD1 (5 bases). Germline V gene data show CDR1 as SEHNR and CDR2 as FQNEAQ (reference sequence). The CDR3 length is 14 residues. Trimming took 3 bases from V and 1 from J, leaving 9 bases between them.

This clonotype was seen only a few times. This CDR3 is CASSQDSNGYTF. DNA of the CDR3: TGTGCCAGCAGCCAGGACAGCAATGGCTACACCTTC. The chain combines TRBV3-1 with TRBJ1-2; weak D call: TRBD1 (6 bases). The germline gives CDR1 LGHDT, CDR2 YNNKEL (reference sequence). The CDR3 runs to 12 residues. V dropped 3 bases and J dropped 6 bases, with 8 bases sitting between them.

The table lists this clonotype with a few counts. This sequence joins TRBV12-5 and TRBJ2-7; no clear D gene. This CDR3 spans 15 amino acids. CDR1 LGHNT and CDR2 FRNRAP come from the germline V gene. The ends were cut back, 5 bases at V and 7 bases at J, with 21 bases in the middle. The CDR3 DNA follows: TGTGCTAGTGGTCCCCTGGGTGCGAGTTCGGGTGAGCAGTACTTC. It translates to CASGPLGASSGEQYF.

This CDR3 is CASSQPNTDTQYF. For the CDR3, the DNA is TGCGCCAGCAGCCAACCGAACACAGATACGCAGTATTTT. The chain recombines TRBV4-1 with TRBJ2-3, with D uncertain. V was pared by 2 bases and J by 2 bases, with 5 bases between. Looked up from germline, CDR1 is MGHRA and CDR2 is YSYEKL. This CDR3 region has 13 residues.

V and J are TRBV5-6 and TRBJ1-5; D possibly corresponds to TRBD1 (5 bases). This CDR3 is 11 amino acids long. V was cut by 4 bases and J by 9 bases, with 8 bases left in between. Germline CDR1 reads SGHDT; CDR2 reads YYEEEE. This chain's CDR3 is CASSGGGPQHF. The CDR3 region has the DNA TGTGCCAGCAGCGGGGGAGGGCCCCAGCATTTT. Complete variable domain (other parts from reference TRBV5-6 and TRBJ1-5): DAGVTQSPTHLIKTRGQQVTLRCSPKSGHDTVSWYQQALGQGPQFIFQYYEEEERQRGNFPDRFSGHQFPNYSSELNVNALLLGDSALYLCASSGGGPQHFGDGTRLSIL.

The DNA for the CDR3 is TGCAGCGTTGGGCGGGCCACCGGGGAGCTGTTTTTT. Its protein is CSVGRATGELFF. The rearrangement uses TRBV29-1 and TRBJ2-2; D is perhaps TRBD2 (5 bases). Germline V gives CDR1 SQVTM, CDR2 ANQGSEA. V gave up 4 bases and J gave up 4 bases, with 7 bases separating them. This CDR3 contains 12 residues.

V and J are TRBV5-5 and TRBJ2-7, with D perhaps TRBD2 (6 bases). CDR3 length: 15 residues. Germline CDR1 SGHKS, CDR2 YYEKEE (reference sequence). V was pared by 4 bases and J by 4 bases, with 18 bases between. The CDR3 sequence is CASSPGSGGWYEQYF. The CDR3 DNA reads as TGTGCCAGCAGCCCCGGGAGTGGGGGTTGGTACGAGCAGTACTTC. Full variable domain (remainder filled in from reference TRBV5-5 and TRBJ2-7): DAGVTQSPTHLIKTRGQQVTLRCSPISGHKSVSWYQQVLGQGPQFIFQYYEKEERGRGNFPDRFSARQFPNYSSELNVNALLLGDSALYLCASSPGSGGWYEQYFGPGTRLTVT.

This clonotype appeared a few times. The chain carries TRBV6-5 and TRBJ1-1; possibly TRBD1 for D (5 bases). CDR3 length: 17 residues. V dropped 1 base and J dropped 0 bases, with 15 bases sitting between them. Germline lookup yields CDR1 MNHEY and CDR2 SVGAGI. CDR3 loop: CASSYYVGESLNTEAFF. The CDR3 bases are TGTGCCAGCAGTTACTACGTGGGGGAAAGCTTGAACACTGAAGCTTTCTTT.

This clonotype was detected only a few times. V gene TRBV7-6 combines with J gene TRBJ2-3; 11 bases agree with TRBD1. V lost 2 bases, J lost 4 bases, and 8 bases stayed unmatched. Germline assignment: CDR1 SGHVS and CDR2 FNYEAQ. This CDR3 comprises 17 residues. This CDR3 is CASSLSVGQGAADTQYF. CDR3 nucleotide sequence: TGTGCCAGCAGCTTAAGTGTCGGACAGGGGGCCGCAGATACGCAGTATTTT.

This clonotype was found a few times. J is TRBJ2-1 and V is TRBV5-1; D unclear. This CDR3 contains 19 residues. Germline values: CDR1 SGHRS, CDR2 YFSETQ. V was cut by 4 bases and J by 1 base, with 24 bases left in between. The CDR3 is CASSPWADTPHRSYNEQFF. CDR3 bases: TGCGCCAGCAGCCCATGGGCGGATACGCCTCATCGATCCTACAATGAGCAGTTCTTC.

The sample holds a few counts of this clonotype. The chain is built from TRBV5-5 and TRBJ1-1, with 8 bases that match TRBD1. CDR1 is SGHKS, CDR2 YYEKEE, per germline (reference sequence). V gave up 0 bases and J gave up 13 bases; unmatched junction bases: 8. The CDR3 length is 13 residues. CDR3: CASSLGQGRFGFF. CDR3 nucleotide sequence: TGTGCCAGCAGCTTGGGACAGGGGAGATTTGGTTTCTTT.

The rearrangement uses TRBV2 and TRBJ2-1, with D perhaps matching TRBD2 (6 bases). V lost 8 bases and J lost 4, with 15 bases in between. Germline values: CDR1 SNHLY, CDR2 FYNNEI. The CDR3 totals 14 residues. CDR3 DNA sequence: TGTGCCAGCGGAGGGATTTTAGGGTACAATGAGCAGTTCTTC. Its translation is CASGGILGYNEQFF.

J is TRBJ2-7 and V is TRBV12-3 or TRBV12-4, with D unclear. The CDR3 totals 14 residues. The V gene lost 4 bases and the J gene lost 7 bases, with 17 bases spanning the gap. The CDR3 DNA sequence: TGTGCCAGCAGTTCCCTGACCTCGACTGGGGAGCAGTACTTC. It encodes CASSSLTSTGEQYF.

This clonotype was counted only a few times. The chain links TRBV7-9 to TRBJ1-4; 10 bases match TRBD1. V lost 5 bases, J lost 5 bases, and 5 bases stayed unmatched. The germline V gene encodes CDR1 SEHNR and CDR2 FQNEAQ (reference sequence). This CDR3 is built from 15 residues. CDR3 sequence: CASSPATGGNEKLFF. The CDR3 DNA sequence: TGTGCCAGCAGCCCAGCGACAGGGGGCAATGAAAAACTGTTTTTT. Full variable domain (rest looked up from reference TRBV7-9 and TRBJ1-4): DTGVSQNPRHKITKRGQNVTFRCDPISEHNRLYWYRQTLGQGPEFLTYFQNEAQLEKSRLLSDRFSAERPKGSFSTLEIQRTEQGDSAMYLCASSPATGGNEKLFFGSGTQLSVL.

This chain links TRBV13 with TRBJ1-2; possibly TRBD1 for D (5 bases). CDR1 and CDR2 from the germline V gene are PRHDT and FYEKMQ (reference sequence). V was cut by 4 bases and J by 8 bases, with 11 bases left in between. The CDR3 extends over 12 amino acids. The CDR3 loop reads CASSSPKGGYTF. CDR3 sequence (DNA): TGTGCCAGCAGCTCGCCGAAGGGGGGCTACACCTTC.